These 29 T cell receptor beta chains were all obtained from the same sample, sequenced in a study of blood T cell repertoires in COVID-19. Measured with immunoSEQ multiplex PCR; TCRdb has only the in-frame clones, and not every one. Found here are around 140,000 clones, over 60% of them singletons; the top ten hold 1.5% to 2%. The sequenced material came from peripheral blood. Source of these receptors: a woman aged 65 to 85 with acute or convalescent COVID-19.

The rearrangement joins TRBV11-2 to TRBJ1-4, with 7 bases that match TRBD1. The CDR3 consists of 15 residues. J was trimmed by 4 bases and V by 5 bases; bases with no gene match: 7. The germline V gene has CDR1 SGHAT and CDR2 FQNNGV. CDR3 sequence: CASSPQQGRNEKLFF. Written as DNA, the CDR3 is TGTGCCAGCAGCCCGCAACAGGGGCGTAATGAAAAACTGTTTTTT.

This chain joins TRBV10-3 and TRBJ1-3; the match to TRBD1 covers 8 bases. The CDR3 sequence is 15 residues long. After removal of 8 bases from V and 0 bases from J, the junction contained 6 bases not matched to a gene. CDR1 is ENHRY and CDR2 is SYGVKD in the germline V gene. CDR3 in amino acids: CAIGQGANSGNTIYF. The CDR3 DNA sequence: TGTGCCATCGGCCAGGGGGCGAACTCTGGAAACACCATATATTTT.

This clone has just one count. This chain uses TRBV6-2 or TRBV6-3 with TRBJ1-1; D may be TRBD1 (6 bases). In germline, CDR1 is MNHEY, CDR2 SVGEGT. Trimming removed 5 bases at V and 1 base at J, with 17 bases between. The CDR3 contains 16 residues. The CDR3 DNA reads as TGTGCCAGCAGTCCCCCTCTAGGGACAAAGAACACTGAAGCTTTCTTT. Its translation: CASSPPLGTKNTEAFF.

V and J are TRBV5-1 and TRBJ2-1, with TRBD2 matching 9 bases. The CDR3 length is 14 residues. V trimming: 4 bases; J trimming: 7 bases; junction bases outside the gene matches: 6. Germline CDR1 and CDR2: SGHRS and YFSETQ. CDR3 nucleotides: TGCGCCAGCAGCACGGGACTAGCTCGTAATGAGCAGTTCTTC. This sequence encodes CASSTGLARNEQFF.

The gene calls are TRBV6-2 or TRBV6-3 and TRBJ2-7, with TRBD2 identical over 10 bases. The CDR3 length is 16 residues. J was trimmed by 7 bases and V by 5 bases; bases with no gene match: 14. Germline assignment: CDR1 MNHEY and CDR2 SVGEGT. This chain's CDR3 is CASSRPPQRGGSEQYF. CDR3 DNA sequence: TGTGCCAGCAGTCGACCCCCCCAGCGGGGGGGCTCTGAGCAGTACTTC.

The gene calls are TRBV5-5 and TRBJ1-6; TRBD1 aligns across 10 bases. This CDR3 region has 15 residues. V shed 4 bases and J 9 bases; nucleotides not matched to a gene: 7. Germline V gene data show CDR1 as SGHKS and CDR2 as YYEKEE (reference sequence). CDR3 sequence: CASSPGTGVTSPLHF. The CDR3 DNA reads as TGTGCCAGCAGCCCAGGGACAGGGGTTACTTCACCCCTCCACTTT.

This chain links TRBV5-6 with TRBJ2-5; no firm D call. The CDR3 is 14 residues long. V gave up 0 bases and J gave up 1 base, with 7 bases separating them. CDR1 is SGHDT, CDR2 YYEEEE, per germline. CDR3 in amino acids: CASSLAPGQETQYF. CDR3 nucleotides: TGTGCCAGCAGCTTGGCCCCAGGCCAAGAGACCCAGTACTTC.

V gene TRBV18 combines with J gene TRBJ1-2, with 7 nucleotides matching TRBD1. The CDR3 has 15 amino acids. In germline, CDR1 is KGHSH, CDR2 LQKENI. V shed 3 bases, J shed 9 bases, and the junction held 13 bases outside the gene matches. The CDR3 DNA is TGTGCCAGCTCACCCTCCCAAACAGGGGAATCCAGCTACACCTTC. This gives the protein CASSPSQTGESSYTF.

The chain is built from TRBV5-1 and TRBJ2-7, with D perhaps matching TRBD1 (6 bases). V dropped 1 base and J dropped 0 bases, with 17 bases sitting between them. There are 17 residues in the CDR3. CDR1 and CDR2 (germline): SGHRS, YFSETQ. The CDR3 spells CASSLMSRGHLSYEQYF. The CDR3 DNA reads TGCGCCAGCAGCTTGATGAGTCGGGGACACCTCTCCTACGAGCAGTACTTC.

The chain uses TRBV20-1 and TRBJ1-4; D gene ambiguous. The ends were cut back, 3 bases at V and 8 bases at J, with 19 bases in the middle. Germline CDR1 DFQATT, CDR2 SNEGSKA (reference sequence). The CDR3 covers 15 residues. The CDR3 nucleotides read TGCAGTGCTAGTAGAGGTAGACGGCTTGGGGAAAAACTGTTTTTT. It specifies CSASRGRRLGEKLFF.

The rearrangement joins TRBV7-2 to TRBJ1-1, with D hard to call. Germline CDR1 is SGHTA and CDR2 is FQGNSA. Deletions cut 7 bases from V and 0 bases from J, with 12 bases between. The CDR3 sequence is 14 residues long. This CDR3 is CASTLYAMNTEAFF. The CDR3 nucleotides are TGTGCCAGCACTCTATACGCAATGAACACTGAAGCTTTCTTT.

This clone was recorded a few times. V usage is TRBV4-1 and J usage is TRBJ2-7; unclear D gene. This CDR3 has 14 residues. The V and J ends lost 3 bases and 2 bases respectively, with 11 bases between them. The germline V gene has CDR1 MGHRA and CDR2 YSYEKL. CDR3 bases: TGCGCCAGCAGCCACGGAGTGGTGGCCTACGAGCAGTACTTC. It yields the protein CASSHGVVAYEQYF.

The chain couples TRBV6-2 or TRBV6-3 to TRBJ2-1, with D uncertain. Germline CDR1 MNHEY, CDR2 SVGEGT. Trimming stripped 6 bases from V and 12 bases from J, with 24 bases between. CDR3 length: 15 amino acids. CDR3 bases: TGTGCCAGCAGCAACGGGTTATTGCCGCTTCATGGGCAGTTCTTC. Translating gives CASSNGLLPLHGQFF.

Written as DNA, the CDR3 is TGTGCCAGCAGTTACGGAGGGGACGGCGAGCAGTACTTC. Protein: CASSYGGDGEQYF. The gene calls are TRBV6-5 and TRBJ2-7, with D tentatively TRBD2 (6 bases). This CDR3 has 13 amino acids. The V gene lost 2 bases and the J gene lost 6 bases, with 11 bases spanning the gap. Germline CDR1 MNHEY, CDR2 SVGAGI.

This chain uses TRBV7-2 with TRBJ2-3; 7 bases are a match to TRBD2. Germline V lookup: CDR1 SGHTA, CDR2 FQGNSA. Germline trimming cut 8 bases from V and 4 bases from J; bases unmatched to any gene: 6. The CDR3 has 13 residues. The CDR3, as DNA: TGTGCCAGCCGAACGGGGGGTGCAGATACGCAGTATTTT. Amino acid sequence: CASRTGGADTQYF.

CDR3 residues: CASSQLSPGTGGRNEQFF. The CDR3 bases are TGCGCCAGCAGCCAACTATCCCCCGGGACAGGGGGCCGAAATGAGCAGTTCTTC. The V and J genes are TRBV4-1 and TRBJ2-1; 12 positions match TRBD1. This CDR3 comprises 18 residues. The V gene's germline CDR1 is MGHRA and CDR2 YSYEKL. V was clipped by 2 bases and J by 7 bases; unmatched bases: 12.

The chain employs TRBV19 and TRBJ1-2, with unresolved D. Germline V gives CDR1 LNHDA, CDR2 SQIVND (reference sequence). The CDR3 totals 13 residues. The V and J ends lost 3 bases and 6 bases respectively, with 11 bases between them. DNA for the CDR3: TGTGCCAGTAGTATCCCGGGTCCACATGGCTACACCTTC. This sequence encodes CASSIPGPHGYTF.

The J gene is TRBJ1-4, the V gene TRBV6-1; D remains ambiguous. V was pared by 5 bases and J by 7 bases, with 11 bases between. This CDR3 has 13 amino acids. CDR1 MNHNS and CDR2 SASEGT come from the germline V gene. CDR3 DNA: TGTGCCAGCAGTCCAATCTCGGGTGAAAAACTGTTTTTT. Residues: CASSPISGEKLFF.

The CDR3 bases are TGTGCCATCAGTGCTGGGGGGTATACTGAAGCTTTCTTT. It specifies CAISAGGYTEAFF. The V and J genes are TRBV10-3 and TRBJ1-1, with a tentative D call TRBD1 (5 bases). V lost 4 bases and J 5 bases, leaving 11 bases between the germline ends. CDR3 length equals 13 residues. In germline, CDR1 is ENHRY, CDR2 SYGVKD.

There are many counts of this clone. This rearrangement joins TRBV14 to TRBJ2-2, with 7 bases fitting TRBD2. CDR3 length equals 17 residues. Germline assignment: CDR1 SGHDN and CDR2 FVKESK. J was trimmed by 2 bases and V by 1 base; bases with no gene match: 7. CDR3 nucleotide sequence: TGTGCCAGCAGCCAAGGTTACGCGGGGGTTAACACCGGGGAGCTGTTTTTT. It is translated as CASSQGYAGVNTGELFF.

V gene TRBV11-2 combines with J gene TRBJ2-3, with 7 positions matching TRBD1. In germline, CDR1 is SGHAT, CDR2 FQNNGV. Trimming took 5 bases from V and 0 from J; bases not matched to a gene: 11. The CDR3 runs 17 residues. The chain's CDR3 is CASSLRQGYSSTDTQYF. Here the CDR3 DNA reads TGTGCCAGCAGCCTCCGACAGGGATACTCTAGCACAGATACGCAGTATTTT.

V is TRBV5-4 and J is TRBJ2-1, with D perhaps matching TRBD1 (6 bases). Germline V gene lookup returns CDR1 SGHNT and CDR2 YYREEE (reference sequence). V was pared by 2 bases and J by 5 bases, with 17 bases between. The CDR3 is 16 residues long. CDR3 nucleotides: TGTGCCAGCAGCTTAAAGGTTGGGGGCGCCCACAATGAGCAGTTCTTC. Protein product: CASSLKVGGAHNEQFF.

The rearrangement links TRBV14 to TRBJ2-1; 15 positions agree with TRBD2. V shed 3 bases, J shed 8 bases, and the junction held 8 bases outside the gene matches. CDR3 size: 17 residues. CDR1 is SGHDN and CDR2 is FVKESK in the germline V gene. The CDR3 protein is CASSHGTSGRPSHEQFF. The CDR3 DNA reads TGTGCCAGCAGCCACGGGACTAGCGGGAGGCCATCCCATGAGCAGTTCTTC. Based on the CDR3 plus reference TRBV14 and TRBJ2-1, the full variable domain is EAGVTQFPSHSVIEKGQTVTLRCDPISGHDNLYWYRRVMGKEIKFLLHFVKESKQDESGMPNNRFLAERTGGTYSTLKVQPAELEDSGVYFCASSHGTSGRPSHEQFFGPGTRLTVL.

The V and J genes are TRBV4-3 and TRBJ2-3; 9 bases fit TRBD2. The germline CDR1 and CDR2 sequences are LGHNA and YSLEER. The CDR3 loop spans 16 amino acids. V trimming: 0 bases; J trimming: 3 bases; junction bases outside the gene matches: 4. CDR3 nucleotides: TGCGCCAGCAGCCAAGATGCGGGGGGGTTGACAGATACGCAGTATTTT. Translating it yields CASSQDAGGLTDTQYF.

The V and J genes are TRBV3-1 (or the pseudogene TRBV3-2) and TRBJ2-1, with D maybe TRBD2 (6 bases). The CDR3 extends over 12 amino acids. Germline V gene lookup returns CDR1 LGHDT and CDR2 YNNKEL (reference sequence). The V and J ends lost 3 bases and 7 bases respectively, with 7 bases between them. CDR3 coding DNA: TGTGCCAGCAGCCAGACTAGGAATGAGCAGTTCTTC. Its translation: CASSQTRNEQFF.

This chain links TRBV27 with TRBJ2-3; 12 bases match TRBD2. In germline, CDR1 is MNHEY, CDR2 SMNVEV (reference sequence). CDR3 length: 16 residues. Losses at the gene ends were 5 bases for V and 1 base for J; bases not matched to a gene: 4. CDR3 sequence: CASSARLAGGTDTQYF. DNA of the CDR3: TGTGCCAGCAGTGCCCGACTAGCGGGGGGCACAGATACGCAGTATTTT.

The J gene is TRBJ2-1, the V gene TRBV27; maybe TRBD2 (7 bases). CDR3 length equals 14 residues. Looked up from germline, CDR1 is MNHEY and CDR2 is SMNVEV (reference sequence). Trimming pared 10 bases from V and 5 bases from J, leaving 18 bases between. CDR3 region: CATAGAGVNNEQFF. As DNA, the CDR3 is TGTGCCACGGCGGGGGCGGGGGTCAACAATGAGCAGTTCTTC.

This chain's CDR3 is CASSQLRGNQPQHF. For the CDR3, the DNA is TGTGCCAGCAGCCAATTACGAGGGAATCAGCCCCAGCATTTT. The chain carries TRBV7-2 and TRBJ1-5; no reliable D call. Germline V gene lookup returns CDR1 SGHTA and CDR2 FQGNSA. This CDR3 comprises 14 residues. Trimming removed 5 bases at V and 4 bases at J, with 12 bases between.

This clone has just a few counts. The chain links TRBV10-2 to TRBJ2-1, with D maybe TRBD1 (5 bases). This CDR3 is 15 amino acids long. The germline CDR1 and CDR2 sequences are WSHSY and SAAADI. V lost 4 bases to trimming and J lost 7 bases, with 17 bases between them. CDR3 in DNA: TGCGCCAGCAGTGCGTCCGGACATAGCCCGAATGAGCAGTTCTTC. Protein product: CASSASGHSPNEQFF.